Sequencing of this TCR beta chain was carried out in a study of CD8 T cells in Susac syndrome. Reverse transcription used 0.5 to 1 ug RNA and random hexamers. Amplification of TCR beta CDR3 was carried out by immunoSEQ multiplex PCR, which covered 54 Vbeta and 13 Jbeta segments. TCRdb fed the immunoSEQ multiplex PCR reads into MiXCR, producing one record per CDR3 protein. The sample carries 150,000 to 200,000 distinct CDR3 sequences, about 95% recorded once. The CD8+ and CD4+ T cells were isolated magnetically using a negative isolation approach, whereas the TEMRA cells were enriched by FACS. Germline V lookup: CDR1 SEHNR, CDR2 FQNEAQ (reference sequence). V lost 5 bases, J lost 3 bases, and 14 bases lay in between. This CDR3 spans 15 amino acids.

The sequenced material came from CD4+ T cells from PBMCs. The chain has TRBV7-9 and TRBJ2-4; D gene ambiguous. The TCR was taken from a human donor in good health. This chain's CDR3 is CASSLHTWDKNIQYF. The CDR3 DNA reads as TGTGCCAGCAGCCTACATACGTGGGACAAAAACATTCAGTACTTC.